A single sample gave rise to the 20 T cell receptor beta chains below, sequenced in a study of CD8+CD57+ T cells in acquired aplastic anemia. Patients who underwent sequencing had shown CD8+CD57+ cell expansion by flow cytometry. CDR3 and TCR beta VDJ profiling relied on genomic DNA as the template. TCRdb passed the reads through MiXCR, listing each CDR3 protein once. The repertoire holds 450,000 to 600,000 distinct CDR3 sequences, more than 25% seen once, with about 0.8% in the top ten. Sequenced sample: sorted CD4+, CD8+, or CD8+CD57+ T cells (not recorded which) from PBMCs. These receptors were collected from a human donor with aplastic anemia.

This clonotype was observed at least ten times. CDR3 sequence reads: CSGKVGGDTEAFF. The CDR3 bases are TGCAGCGGAAAAGTGGGGGGTGACACTGAAGCTTTCTTT. This rearrangement joins TRBV29-1 to TRBJ1-1, with D tentatively TRBD1 (5 bases). Germline V gives CDR1 SQVTM, CDR2 ANQGSEA. The CDR3 has 13 residues. V lost 7 bases, J lost 3 bases, and 15 bases lay in between.

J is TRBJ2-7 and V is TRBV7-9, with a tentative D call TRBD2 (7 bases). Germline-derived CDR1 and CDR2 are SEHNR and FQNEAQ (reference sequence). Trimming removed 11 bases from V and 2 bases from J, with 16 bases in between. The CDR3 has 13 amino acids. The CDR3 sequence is CAWGRAGAYEQYF. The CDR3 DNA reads TGTGCCTGGGGGCGGGCGGGAGCCTACGAGCAGTACTTC.

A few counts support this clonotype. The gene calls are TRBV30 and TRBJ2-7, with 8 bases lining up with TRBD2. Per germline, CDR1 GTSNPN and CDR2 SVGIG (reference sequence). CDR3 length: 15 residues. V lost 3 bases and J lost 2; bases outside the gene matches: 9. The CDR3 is CAWSGRVISAYEQYF. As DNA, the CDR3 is TGTGCCTGGAGCGGGAGGGTCATCTCGGCCTACGAGCAGTACTTC.

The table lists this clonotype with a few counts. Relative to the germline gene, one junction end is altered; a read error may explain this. The CDR3 DNA reads TGTGCCAGCAGTGAGACAGGGACGAACACTGAAGCTTTCTTT. This encodes CASSETGTNTEAFF. The chain has TRBV10-3 and TRBJ1-1; 7 bases fit TRBD1. CDR3 length equals 14 residues. Per the germline V gene, CDR1 is ENHRY and CDR2 is SYGVKD.

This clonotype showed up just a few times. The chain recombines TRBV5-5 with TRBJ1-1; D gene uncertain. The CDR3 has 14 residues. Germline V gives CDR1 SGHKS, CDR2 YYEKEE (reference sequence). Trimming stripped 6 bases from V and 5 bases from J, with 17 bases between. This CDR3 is CASIDVVGGTEAFF. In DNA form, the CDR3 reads TGTGCCAGCATCGATGTAGTGGGAGGGACTGAAGCTTTCTTT.

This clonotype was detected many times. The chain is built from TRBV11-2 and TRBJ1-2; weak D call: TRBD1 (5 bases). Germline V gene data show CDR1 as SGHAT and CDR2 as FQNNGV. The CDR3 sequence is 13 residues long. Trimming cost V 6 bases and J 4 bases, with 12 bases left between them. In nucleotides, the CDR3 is TGTGCCAGCAGTTCTGACAGCAGCTATGGCTACACCTTC. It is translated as CASSSDSSYGYTF.

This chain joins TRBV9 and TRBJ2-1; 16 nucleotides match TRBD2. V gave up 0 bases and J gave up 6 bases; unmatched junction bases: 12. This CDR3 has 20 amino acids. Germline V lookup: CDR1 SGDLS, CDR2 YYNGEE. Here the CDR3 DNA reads TGTGCCAGCAGCGTAGCTACAGCGGGACTAGCGGGAGGGCGACCCAATGAGCAGTTCTTC. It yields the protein CASSVATAGLAGGRPNEQFF.

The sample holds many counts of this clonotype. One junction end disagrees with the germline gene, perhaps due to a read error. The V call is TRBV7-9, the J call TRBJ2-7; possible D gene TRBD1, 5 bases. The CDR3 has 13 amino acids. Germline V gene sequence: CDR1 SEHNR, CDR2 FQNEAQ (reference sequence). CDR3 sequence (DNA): TGTGCCAGCAGCTTAGCTCCGGCAGGGCCTCTGACCTTC. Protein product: CASSLAPAGPLTF.

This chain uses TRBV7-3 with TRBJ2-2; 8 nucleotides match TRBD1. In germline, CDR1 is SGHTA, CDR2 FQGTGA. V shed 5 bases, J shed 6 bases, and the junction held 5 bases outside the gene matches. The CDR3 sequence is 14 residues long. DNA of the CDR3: TGTGCCAGCAGCCGGGGACAGGTGGCCGGGGAGCTGTTTTTT. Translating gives CASSRGQVAGELFF.

The CDR3 nucleotides are TGTGCCAGCAGCTCCAAGGGGACGAACACTGAAGCTTTCTTT. Protein sequence: CASSSKGTNTEAFF. This chain links TRBV11-3 with TRBJ1-1, with D tentatively TRBD1 (5 bases). Germline V gene data show CDR1 as SGHNT and CDR2 as YENEEA. Trimming stripped 4 bases from V and 1 base from J, with 10 bases between. The CDR3 has 14 amino acids.

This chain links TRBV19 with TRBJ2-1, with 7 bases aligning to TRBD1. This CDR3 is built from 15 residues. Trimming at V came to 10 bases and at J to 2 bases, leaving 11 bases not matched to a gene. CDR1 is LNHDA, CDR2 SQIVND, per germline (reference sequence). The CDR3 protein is CATASDRDTYNEQFF. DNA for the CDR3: TGTGCCACTGCAAGTGACAGGGATACCTACAATGAGCAGTTCTTC. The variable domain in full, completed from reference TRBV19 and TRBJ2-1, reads DGGITQSPKYLFRKEGQNVTLSCEQNLNHDAMYWYRQDPGQGLRLIYYSQIVNDFQKGDIAEGYSVSREKKESFPLTVTSAQKNPTAFYLCATASDRDTYNEQFFGPGTRLTVL.

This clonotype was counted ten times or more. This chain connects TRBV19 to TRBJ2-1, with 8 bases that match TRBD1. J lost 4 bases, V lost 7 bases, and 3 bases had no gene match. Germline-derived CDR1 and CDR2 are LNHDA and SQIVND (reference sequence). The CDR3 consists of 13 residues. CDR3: CASTRGLYNEQFF. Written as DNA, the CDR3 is TGTGCCAGTACCAGGGGGCTGTACAATGAGCAGTTCTTC.

The CDR3 nucleotides read TGTGCCAGTGGGATGGGGGGGGATACGCAGTATTTT. It codes for CASGMGGDTQYF. The V gene is TRBV19, the J gene TRBJ2-3, with 7 bases identical to TRBD2. Per germline, CDR1 LNHDA and CDR2 SQIVND (reference sequence). The V and J ends lost 8 bases and 6 bases, in that order; junction bases with no gene match: 5. This CDR3 comprises 12 residues.

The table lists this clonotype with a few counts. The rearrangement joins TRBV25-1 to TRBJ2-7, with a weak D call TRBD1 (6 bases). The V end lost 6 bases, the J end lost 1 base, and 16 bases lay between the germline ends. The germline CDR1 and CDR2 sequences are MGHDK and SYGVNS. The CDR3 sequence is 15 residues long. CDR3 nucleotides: TGTGCCAGCAGCCGCACAGGGATACAATCCTACGAGCAGTACTTC. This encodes CASSRTGIQSYEQYF.

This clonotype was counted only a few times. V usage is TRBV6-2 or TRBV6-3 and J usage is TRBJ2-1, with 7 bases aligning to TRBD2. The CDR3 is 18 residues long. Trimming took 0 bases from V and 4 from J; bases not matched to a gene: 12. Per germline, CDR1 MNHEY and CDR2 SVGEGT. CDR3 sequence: CASSYSPLRLAVYNEQFF. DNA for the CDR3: TGTGCCAGCAGTTACTCACCCCTCCGGCTAGCGGTTTACAATGAGCAGTTCTTC.

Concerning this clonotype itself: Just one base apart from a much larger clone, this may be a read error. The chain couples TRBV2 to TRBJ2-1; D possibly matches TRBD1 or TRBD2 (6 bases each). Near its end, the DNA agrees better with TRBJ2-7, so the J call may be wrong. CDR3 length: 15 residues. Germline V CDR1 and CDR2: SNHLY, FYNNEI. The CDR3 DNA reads TGTGCCAGCAGCCGGGAGCAGGGGTCCTACAATGAGCAGTACTTC. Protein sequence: CASSREQGSYNEQYF.

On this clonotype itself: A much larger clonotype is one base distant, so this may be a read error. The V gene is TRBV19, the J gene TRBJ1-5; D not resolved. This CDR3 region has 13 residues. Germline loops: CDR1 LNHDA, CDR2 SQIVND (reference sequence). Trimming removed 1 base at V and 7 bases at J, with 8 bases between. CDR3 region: CASSIGRRQPQHF. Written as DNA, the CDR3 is TGTGCCAGTAGTATAGGTAGGCGGCAGCCCCAGCATTTT. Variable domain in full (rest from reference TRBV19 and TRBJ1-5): DGGITQSPKYLFRKEGQNVTLSCEQNLNHDAMYWYRQDPGQGLRLIYYSQIVNDFQKGDIAEGYSVSREKKESFPLTVTSAQKNPTAFYLCASSIGRRQPQHFGDGTRLSIL.

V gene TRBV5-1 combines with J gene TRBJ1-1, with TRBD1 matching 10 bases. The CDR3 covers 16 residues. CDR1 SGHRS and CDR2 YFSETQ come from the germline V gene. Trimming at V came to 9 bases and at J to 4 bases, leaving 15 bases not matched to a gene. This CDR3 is CATQEETGGAGTEAFF. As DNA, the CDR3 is TGCGCCACCCAAGAAGAGACAGGGGGCGCGGGCACTGAAGCTTTCTTT.

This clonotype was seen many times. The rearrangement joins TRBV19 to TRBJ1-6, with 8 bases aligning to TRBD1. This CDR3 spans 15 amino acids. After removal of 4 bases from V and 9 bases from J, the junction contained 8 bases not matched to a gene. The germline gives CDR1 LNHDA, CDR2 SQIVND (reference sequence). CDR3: CASSTDRAKVSPLHF. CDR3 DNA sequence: TGTGCCAGTAGTACGGACAGGGCCAAAGTTTCACCCCTCCACTTT.

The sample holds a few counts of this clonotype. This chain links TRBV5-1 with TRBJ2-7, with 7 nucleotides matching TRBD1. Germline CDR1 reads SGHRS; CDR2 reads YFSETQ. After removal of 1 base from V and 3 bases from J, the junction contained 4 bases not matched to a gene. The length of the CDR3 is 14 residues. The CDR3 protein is CASSLRGQIYEQYF. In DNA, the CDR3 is TGCGCCAGCAGCTTGAGGGGACAGATCTACGAGCAGTACTTC. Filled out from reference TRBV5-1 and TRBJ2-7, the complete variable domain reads KAGVTQTPRYLIKTRGQQVTLSCSPISGHRSVSWYQQTPGQGLQFLFEYFSETQRNKGNFPGRFSGRQFSNSRSEMNVSTLELGDSALYLCASSLRGQIYEQYFGPGTRLTVT.